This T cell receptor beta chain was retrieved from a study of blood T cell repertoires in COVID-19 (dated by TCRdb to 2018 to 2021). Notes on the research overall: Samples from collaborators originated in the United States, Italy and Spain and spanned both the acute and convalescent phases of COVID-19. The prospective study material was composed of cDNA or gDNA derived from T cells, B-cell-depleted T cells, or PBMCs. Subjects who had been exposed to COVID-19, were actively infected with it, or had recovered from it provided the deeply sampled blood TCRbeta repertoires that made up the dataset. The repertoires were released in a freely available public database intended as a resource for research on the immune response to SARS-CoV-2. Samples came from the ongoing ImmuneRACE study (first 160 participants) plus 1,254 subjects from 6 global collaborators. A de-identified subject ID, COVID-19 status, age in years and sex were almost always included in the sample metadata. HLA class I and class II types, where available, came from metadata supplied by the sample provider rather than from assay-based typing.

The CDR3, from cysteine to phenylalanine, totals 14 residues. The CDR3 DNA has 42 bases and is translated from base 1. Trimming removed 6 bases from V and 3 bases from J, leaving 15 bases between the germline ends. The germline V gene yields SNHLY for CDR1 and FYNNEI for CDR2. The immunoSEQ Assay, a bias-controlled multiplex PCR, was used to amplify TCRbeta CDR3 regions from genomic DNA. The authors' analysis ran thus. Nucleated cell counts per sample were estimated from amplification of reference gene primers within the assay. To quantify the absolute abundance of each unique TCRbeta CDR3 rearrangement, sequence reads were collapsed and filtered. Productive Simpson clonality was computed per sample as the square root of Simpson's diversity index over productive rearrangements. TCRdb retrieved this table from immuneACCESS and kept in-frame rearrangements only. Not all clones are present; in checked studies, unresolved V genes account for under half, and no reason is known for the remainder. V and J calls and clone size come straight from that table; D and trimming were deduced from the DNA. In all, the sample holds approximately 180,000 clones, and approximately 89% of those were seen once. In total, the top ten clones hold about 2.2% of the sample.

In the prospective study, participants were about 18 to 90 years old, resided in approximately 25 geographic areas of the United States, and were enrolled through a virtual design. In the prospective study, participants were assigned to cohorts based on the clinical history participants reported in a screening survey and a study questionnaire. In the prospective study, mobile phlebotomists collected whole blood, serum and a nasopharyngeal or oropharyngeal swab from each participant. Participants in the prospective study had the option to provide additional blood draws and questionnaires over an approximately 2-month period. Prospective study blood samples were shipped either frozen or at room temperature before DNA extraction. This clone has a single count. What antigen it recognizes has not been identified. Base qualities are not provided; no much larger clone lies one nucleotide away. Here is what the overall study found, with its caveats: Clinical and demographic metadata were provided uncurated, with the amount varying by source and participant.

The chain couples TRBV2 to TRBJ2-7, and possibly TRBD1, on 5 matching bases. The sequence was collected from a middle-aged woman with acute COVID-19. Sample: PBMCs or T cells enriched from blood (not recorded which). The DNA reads TGTGCCAGCAGAGAGCCAGGGAATCACTACGAGCAGTACTTC. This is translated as CASREPGNHYEQYF.